Presented here are 31 T cell receptor beta chains from one specimen sequenced in a study of T cell responses to AZD1222 COVID-19 vaccine. Sequencing used immunoSEQ multiplex PCR; TCRdb keeps in-frame clones, though not all of them. The sample records 150,000 to 200,000 clones, roughly 88% being singletons. The starting material was peripheral blood, obtained 28 days after the second AZD1222 dose. These receptors all stem from an adult who received the AZD1222 COVID-19 vaccine.

This rearrangement joins TRBV30 to TRBJ2-3; D is unclear. V was trimmed by 1 base and J by 2 bases, leaving 10 bases between them. Germline V CDR1 and CDR2: GTSNPN, SVGIG (reference sequence). CDR3 length: 14 amino acids. The CDR3 bases are TGTGCCTGGAGTGCTGGTCTTAACACAGATACGCAGTATTTT. Its protein product is CAWSAGLNTDTQYF.

The chain joins TRBV7-9 to TRBJ2-4; 8 bases fit TRBD2. The CDR3 covers 16 residues. Germline CDR1 is SEHNR and CDR2 is FQNEAQ (reference sequence). J lost 0 bases, V lost 2 bases, and 3 bases had no gene match. CDR3 region: CASSLISGVAKNIQYF. The CDR3 coding sequence is TGTGCCAGCAGCTTAATTAGCGGGGTAGCCAAAAACATTCAGTACTTC.

The chain has TRBV28 and TRBJ2-3; the match to TRBD2 covers 16 bases. This CDR3 is 16 amino acids long. CDR1 is MDHEN, CDR2 SYDVKM, per germline. Germline trimming cut 7 bases from V and 1 base from J; bases unmatched to any gene: 2. In DNA, the CDR3 is TGTGCCAGCACCGGGACTAGCGGGGGGGGCACAGATACGCAGTATTTT. Protein product: CASTGTSGGGTDTQYF.

The chain links TRBV11-3 to TRBJ2-1, with 14 bases fitting TRBD2. CDR3 length equals 16 residues. V dropped 5 bases and J dropped 8; count of bases not matched to a gene: 8. From germline, CDR1 is SGHNT and CDR2 YENEEA. The DNA of the CDR3 is TGTGCCAGCAGCCCCGGGACTAGCGGGGGTGGTGATGAGCAGTTCTTC. This codes for CASSPGTSGGGDEQFF.

The V call is TRBV15, the J call TRBJ2-5, with TRBD2 matching 9 bases. Germline CDR1 is LNHNV and CDR2 is YYDKDF (reference sequence). V shed 5 bases, J shed 0 bases, and the junction held 13 bases outside the gene matches. The CDR3 covers 18 residues. The CDR3 is CATSSGGGSGGNQETQYF. DNA of the CDR3: TGTGCCACCAGCTCAGGGGGAGGAAGCGGGGGGAACCAAGAGACCCAGTACTTC.

The gene calls are TRBV27 and TRBJ2-3; 8 bases match TRBD1. The CDR3 consists of 14 residues. Germline CDR1 and CDR2: MNHEY and SMNVEV (reference sequence). The V segment lost 3 bases and the J segment 6 bases; nucleotides outside the gene matches: 5. The CDR3 protein is CASSFIRGQDTQYF. The CDR3 nucleotides are TGTGCCAGCAGTTTCATCAGGGGGCAGGATACGCAGTATTTT.

This sequence joins TRBV20-1 and TRBJ2-5, with D perhaps matching TRBD1 or TRBD2 (6 bases each). The CDR3 loop spans 11 amino acids. Germline-derived CDR1 and CDR2 are DFQATT and SNEGSKA (reference sequence). Trimming removed 6 bases from V and 11 bases from J, with 16 bases in between. CDR3 in amino acids: CSATGGRAQYF. For the CDR3, the DNA is TGCAGTGCCACCGGGGGCCGAGCGCAGTACTTC.

The chain has TRBV6-6 and TRBJ1-6; no clear D gene. Trimming stripped 2 bases from V and 4 bases from J, with 6 bases between. The germline V gene has CDR1 MNHNY and CDR2 SVGAGI (reference sequence). The CDR3 is 14 amino acids. This CDR3 reads CASSYRQYNSPLHF. CDR3 bases: TGTGCCAGCAGTTACAGGCAGTATAATTCACCCCTCCACTTT.

CDR3 nucleotides: TGCGCCAGCAGCTCGGGGGGGACCCTTGAAGCTTTCTTT. The encoded protein is CASSSGGTLEAFF. This rearrangement joins TRBV5-1 to TRBJ1-1, with TRBD1 as a possible D gene (5 bases). The CDR3 length is 13 residues. The V and J ends lost 3 bases and 7 bases respectively, with 13 bases between them. Germline CDR1 is SGHRS and CDR2 is YFSETQ.

The DNA for the CDR3 is TGTGCCAGCAGCCCCGAAAGCACAGATACGCAGTATTTT. This codes for CASSPESTDTQYF. The chain recombines TRBV3-1 (or the pseudogene TRBV3-2) with TRBJ2-3; D not resolved. Germline loops: CDR1 LGHDT, CDR2 YNNKEL (reference sequence). The V and J ends lost 4 bases and 0 bases respectively, with 5 bases between them. The CDR3 consists of 13 residues.

The chain employs TRBV10-1 and TRBJ1-6; weak D call: TRBD1 (6 bases). Germline V gives CDR1 WNHNN, CDR2 SYGVQD (reference sequence). The CDR3 runs 14 residues. Trimming removed 6 bases from V and 14 bases from J, with 20 bases in between. CDR3 sequence (DNA): TGCGCCAGCAGCCCCGGGACATGGCCCTCTGCCCTCCACTTT. As protein: CASSPGTWPSALHF.

This chain joins TRBV11-2 and TRBJ2-7; a possible D gene is TRBD2 (7 bases). Germline CDR1 is SGHAT and CDR2 is FQNNGV. This CDR3 comprises 14 residues. With 5 bases removed from V and 2 bases from J, the gap between germline ends came to 13 bases. The CDR3 loop reads CASSGGGGPYEQYF. In DNA form, the CDR3 reads TGTGCCAGCAGCGGGGGGGGCGGACCCTACGAGCAGTACTTC.

The chain is built from TRBV6-5 and TRBJ2-1, with a possible D match to TRBD2 (6 bases). The V gene's germline CDR1 is MNHEY and CDR2 SVGAGI. The CDR3 loop spans 15 amino acids. The V end lost 7 bases, the J end lost 9 bases, and 22 bases lay between the germline ends. This chain's CDR3 is CASTKLEAGRSEQFF. For the CDR3, the DNA is TGTGCCAGCACTAAATTGGAGGCGGGGCGCAGTGAGCAGTTCTTC.

V gene TRBV19 combines with J gene TRBJ1-5; D ambiguous. V gave up 9 bases and J gave up 4 bases, with 13 bases separating them. This CDR3 has 13 residues. Per germline, CDR1 LNHDA and CDR2 SQIVND (reference sequence). The CDR3 nucleotides are TGTGCCAGCTTACCCGCAGCGAATCAGCCCCAGCATTTT. It is translated as CASLPAANQPQHF.

V gene TRBV18 combines with J gene TRBJ1-1; D remains unclear. CDR1 is KGHSH, CDR2 LQKENI, per germline. This CDR3 comprises 11 residues. Deletions cut 3 bases from V and 7 bases from J, with 6 bases between. The CDR3 DNA reads TGTGCCAGCTCACCGGACGGTGAAGCTTTCTTT. As protein: CASSPDGEAFF.

The chain is built from TRBV28 and TRBJ1-5; D not resolved. The germline gives CDR1 MDHEN, CDR2 SYDVKM. The CDR3 is 14 amino acids. The V and J ends lost 4 bases and 4 bases respectively, with 11 bases between them. The CDR3 DNA reads as TGTGCCAGCAGTTCCGGACCGGGAAATCAGCCCCAGCATTTT. It is translated as CASSSGPGNQPQHF.

This clone has only one observation. The V and J genes are TRBV11-3 and TRBJ2-3, with 9 bases matching TRBD2. Looked up from germline, CDR1 is SGHNT and CDR2 is YENEEA. After removal of 2 bases from V and 9 bases from J, the junction contained 9 bases not matched to a gene. The CDR3 is 15 amino acids. The CDR3: CASSLSGGGAGTQYF. DNA of the CDR3: TGTGCCAGCAGCTTATCGGGCGGGGGGGCCGGAACGCAGTATTTT.

The chain joins TRBV19 to TRBJ1-5; 8 nucleotides agree with TRBD1. CDR3 length: 15 residues. The germline gives CDR1 LNHDA, CDR2 SQIVND (reference sequence). J lost 9 bases, V lost 4 bases, and 11 bases had no gene match. CDR3 in DNA: TGTGCCAGTAGTACGGGACAGGTTTTGGGGTCGCCCCAGCATTTT. Translating gives CASSTGQVLGSPQHF.

The V call is TRBV2, the J call TRBJ2-7; no definite D call. This CDR3 is built from 14 residues. The germline CDR1 and CDR2 sequences are SNHLY and FYNNEI. Trimming shortened V by 6 bases and J by 3 bases, and 15 bases separated the two germline ends. CDR3 DNA sequence: TGTGCCAGCAGCTCCGGTGTCACCTTCTACGAGCAGTACTTC. Translation: CASSSGVTFYEQYF.

V gene TRBV7-2 combines with J gene TRBJ2-2; possible D gene TRBD2, 6 bases. The germline gives CDR1 SGHTA, CDR2 FQGNSA. V was trimmed by 6 bases and J by 0 bases, leaving 14 bases between them. This CDR3 has 16 residues. CDR3 sequence reads: CASRPIGGSNTGELFF. The DNA of the CDR3 is TGTGCCAGCAGACCCATCGGGGGATCGAACACCGGGGAGCTGTTTTTT.

V and J are TRBV27 and TRBJ1-6; 11 bases agree with TRBD1. The V gene's germline CDR1 is MNHEY and CDR2 SMNVEV (reference sequence). The CDR3 is 18 residues long. V was pared by 4 bases and J by 4 bases, with 9 bases of the junction left unmatched. The CDR3 nucleotides read TGTGCCAGCAGTTCCGGGACAGGGGGATTTATTTATAATTCACCCCTCCACTTT. Its translation is CASSSGTGGFIYNSPLHF.

The CDR3 sequence: CASSITPGRPTGELFF. CDR3 coding DNA: TGTGCCAGTAGTATCACTCCGGGACGGCCCACCGGGGAGCTGTTTTTT. The chain has TRBV19 and TRBJ2-2; tentatively, D is TRBD1 or TRBD2 (5 bases each). There are 16 residues in the CDR3. Germline V CDR1 and CDR2: LNHDA, SQIVND (reference sequence). V gave up 3 bases and J gave up 4 bases, with 15 bases separating them.

The chain's CDR3 is CASSPRDRVTYEQYF. CDR3 bases: TGTGCCAGCAGTCCCCGGGACAGGGTAACCTACGAGCAGTACTTC. The V and J genes are TRBV6-6 and TRBJ2-7; 9 nucleotides agree with TRBD1. Per germline, CDR1 MNHNY and CDR2 SVGAGI (reference sequence). This CDR3 comprises 15 residues. J was trimmed by 2 bases and V by 5 bases; bases with no gene match: 7.

CDR3 DNA sequence: TGTGCCAGCAGCCTCGGGACCTTACCCTACGAGCAGTACTTC. Translated: CASSLGTLPYEQYF. The chain is built from TRBV4-2 and TRBJ2-7, with D perhaps TRBD1 or TRBD2 (5 bases each). V was trimmed by 4 bases and J by 2 bases, leaving 12 bases between them. The V gene's germline CDR1 is LGHNA and CDR2 YNFKEQ. The CDR3 length is 14 residues.

The chain has TRBV28 and TRBJ2-1; 14 nucleotides line up with TRBD2. The CDR3 loop spans 15 amino acids. Unmatched junction bases numbered 8, after V lost 8 bases and J lost 8 bases. Germline values: CDR1 MDHEN, CDR2 SYDVKM. In nucleotides, the CDR3 is TGTGCCAGCCGGGGACTAGCGGGGGCCCGGGATGAGCAGTTCTTC. It translates to CASRGLAGARDEQFF.

This sequence joins TRBV5-1 and TRBJ1-1; perhaps TRBD1 as D (6 bases). CDR3 length equals 13 residues. Germline assignment: CDR1 SGHRS and CDR2 YFSETQ. Trimming took 5 bases from V and 4 from J, leaving 12 bases between them. The CDR3 region is CASSWGPTTEAFF. The CDR3, as DNA: TGCGCCAGCAGTTGGGGGCCTACCACTGAAGCTTTCTTT.

The chain employs TRBV7-2 and TRBJ1-1; maybe TRBD1 (6 bases). The ends were cut back, 5 bases at V and 10 bases at J, with 23 bases in the middle. The CDR3 sequence is 15 residues long. Germline loops: CDR1 SGHTA, CDR2 FQGNSA. CDR3 residues: CASSERRDIAVGAFF. CDR3 nucleotides: TGTGCCAGCAGCGAAAGAAGGGACATCGCCGTAGGAGCTTTCTTT.

V gene TRBV7-9 combines with J gene TRBJ1-1; no firm D call. Looked up from germline, CDR1 is SEHNR and CDR2 is FQNEAQ (reference sequence). This CDR3 is 13 amino acids long. Trimming left V 5 bases short and J 2 bases short, with 9 bases between. The CDR3 DNA reads TGTGCCAGCAGCCCAGCTACTAACACTGAAGCTTTCTTT. As protein: CASSPATNTEAFF. Full variable domain (outside the CDR3, taken from reference TRBV7-9 and TRBJ1-1): DTGVSQNPRHKITKRGQNVTFRCDPISEHNRLYWYRQTLGQGPEFLTYFQNEAQLEKSRLLSDRFSAERPKGSFSTLEIQRTEQGDSAMYLCASSPATNTEAFFGQGTRLTVV.

This chain joins TRBV4-2 and TRBJ1-2; D remains ambiguous. The V end lost 5 bases, the J end lost 8 bases, and 12 bases lay between the germline ends. Germline V gene data show CDR1 as LGHNA and CDR2 as YNFKEQ. This CDR3 has 12 residues. CDR3 nucleotides: TGTGCCAGCAGCAGCGGGGAGGAGGGCTACACCTTC. Encoded protein: CASSSGEEGYTF.

J is TRBJ1-1 and V is TRBV9; 7 bases fit TRBD1. CDR3 length equals 15 residues. The junction had 10 bases not matched to a gene; V was cut back by 4 bases and J by 4 bases. Per the germline V gene, CDR1 is SGDLS and CDR2 is YYNGEE. For the CDR3, the DNA is TGTGCCAGCAGCCCTTCGACAGGGACGGCCACTGAAGCTTTCTTT. Its translation is CASSPSTGTATEAFF. The full variable domain, in which reference TRBV9 and TRBJ1-1 provide the parts outside the CDR3, is DSGVTQTPKHLITATGQRVTLRCSPRSGDLSVYWYQQSLDQGLQFLIQYYNGEERAKGNILERFSAQQFPDLHSELNLSSLELGDSALYFCASSPSTGTATEAFFGQGTRLTVV.

The chain carries TRBV6-1 and TRBJ1-5; D is unclear. The length of the CDR3 is 12 residues. Germline loops: CDR1 MNHNS, CDR2 SASEGT. V was clipped by 2 bases and J by 5 bases, with 4 bases between them. Written as DNA, the CDR3 is TGTGCCAGCAGTGAACTGTATCAGCCCCAGCATTTT. The encoded protein is CASSELYQPQHF.